The source of this T cell receptor (beta chain) is a study of T-cell memory formation after mild COVID-19. As for the study in general: TCR clusters were mostly donor specific. Study-wide findings and caveats: CD4+ clones that contracted lay mainly in CM and EM; CD8+ ones lay in EMRA. Several responding clones turned up in pre-infection memory, indicating that cross-reactive memory may have taken part.

This clonotype has a handful of counts. Its antigen is unidentified. The ends were cut back, 6 bases at V and 6 bases at J, with 14 bases in the middle. Germline V lookup: CDR1 SEHNR, CDR2 FQNEAQ (reference sequence). There are 13 residues in the CDR3. A single record per CDR3 protein comes from TCRdb applying MiXCR to the 5' RACE reads. Of tens of thousands of distinct CDR3 sequences listed, roughly 16% were seen once; the top ten hold under 45%. This receptor was obtained from a man between 18 and 35 years old who had mild COVID-19 (a few samples of this study predate the infection). Cell type and time point are not known. The chain couples TRBV7-9 to TRBJ2-5, with D perhaps assigned TRBD1 or TRBD2 (5 bases each). The sequencing sample was made of PBMCs or a T cell subset sorted from them (not recorded which). The chain's CDR3 is CASRSPLGQTQYF. In DNA form, the CDR3 reads TGTGCCAGCAGAAGTCCCCTGGGACAGACCCAGTACTTC.